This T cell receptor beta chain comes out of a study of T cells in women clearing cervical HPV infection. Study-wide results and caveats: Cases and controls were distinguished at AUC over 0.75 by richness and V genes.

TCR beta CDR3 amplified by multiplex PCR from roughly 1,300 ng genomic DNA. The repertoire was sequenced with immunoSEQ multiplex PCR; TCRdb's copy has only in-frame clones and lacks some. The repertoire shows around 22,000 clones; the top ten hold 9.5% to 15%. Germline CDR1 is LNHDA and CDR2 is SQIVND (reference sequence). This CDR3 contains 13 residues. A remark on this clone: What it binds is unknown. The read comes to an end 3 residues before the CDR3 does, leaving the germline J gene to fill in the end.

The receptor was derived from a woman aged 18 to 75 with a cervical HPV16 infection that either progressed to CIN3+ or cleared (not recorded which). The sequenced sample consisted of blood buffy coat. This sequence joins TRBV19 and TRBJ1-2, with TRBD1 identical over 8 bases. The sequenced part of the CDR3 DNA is TGTGCCAGTAAAGGACAGGGCCCCTACGAC. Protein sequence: CASKGQGPYD. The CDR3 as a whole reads CASKGQGPYDYTF.